This T cell receptor (beta chain) came from a study of T cell responses to AZD1222 COVID-19 vaccine. Data came from immunoSEQ multiplex PCR; TCRdb stores just in-frame clones and leaves some out. The sample shows 40,000 to 55,000 clones, roughly 89% of them seen only once. Trimming at V came to 0 bases and at J to 3 bases, leaving 2 bases not matched to a gene. This CDR3 has 15 amino acids. Germline assignment: CDR1 SGHNT and CDR2 YYREEE (reference sequence). The receptor was isolated from an adult who received the AZD1222 COVID-19 vaccine. Material: peripheral blood, obtained 28 days after the second AZD1222 dose. This rearrangement joins TRBV5-4 to TRBJ1-4, with 7 bases aligning to TRBD1. CDR3: CASSLAGGANEKLFF. CDR3 nucleotides: TGTGCCAGCAGCTTGGCAGGGGGGGCTAATGAAAAACTGTTTTTT.